The following is a TCR beta chain sequence with its context. The data are from a study of blood T cell repertoires in COVID-19. Using immunoSEQ multiplex PCR, the repertoire was profiled, and TCRdb retains in-frame clones only, with some absent. The sample gives approximately 240,000 clones, about 86% of which show up once; approximately 3.1% is in the top ten. The sequenced sample was PBMCs or T cells enriched from blood (not recorded which). This sequence was found in a woman in her forties or fifties in a cohort exposed to, infected with or recovered from COVID-19 (not recorded which).

DNA for the CDR3: TGTGCCTGGAGTGCAGCCTACAGTCAGCCCCAGCATTTT. Translated, it gives CAWSAAYSQPQHF. The chain is built from TRBV30 and TRBJ1-5, with D unclear. From germline, CDR1 is GTSNPN and CDR2 SVGIG (reference sequence). The CDR3 sequence is 13 residues long. V lost 1 base and J lost 6, with 10 bases in between.